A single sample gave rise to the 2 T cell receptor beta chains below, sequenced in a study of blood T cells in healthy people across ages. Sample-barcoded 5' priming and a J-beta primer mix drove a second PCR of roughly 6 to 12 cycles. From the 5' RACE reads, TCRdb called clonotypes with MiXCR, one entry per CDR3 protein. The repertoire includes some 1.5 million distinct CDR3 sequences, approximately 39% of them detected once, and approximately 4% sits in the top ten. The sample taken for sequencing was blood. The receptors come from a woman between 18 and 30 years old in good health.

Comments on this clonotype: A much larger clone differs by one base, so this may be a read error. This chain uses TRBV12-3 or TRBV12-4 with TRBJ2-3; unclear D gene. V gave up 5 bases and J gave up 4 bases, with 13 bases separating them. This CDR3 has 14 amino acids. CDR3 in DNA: TGTGCCAGCAGTCCCGCCGAAATTGCAGATACGCAGTATTTT. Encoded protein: CASSPAEIADTQYF.

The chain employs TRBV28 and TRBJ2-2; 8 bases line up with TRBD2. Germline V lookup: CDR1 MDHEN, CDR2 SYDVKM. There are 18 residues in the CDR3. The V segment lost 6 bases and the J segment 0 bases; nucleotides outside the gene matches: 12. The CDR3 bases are TGTGCCAGCAGGCCTCGTCGACTAGCGATCGCGAACACCGGGGAGCTGTTTTTT. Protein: CASRPRRLAIANTGELFF.